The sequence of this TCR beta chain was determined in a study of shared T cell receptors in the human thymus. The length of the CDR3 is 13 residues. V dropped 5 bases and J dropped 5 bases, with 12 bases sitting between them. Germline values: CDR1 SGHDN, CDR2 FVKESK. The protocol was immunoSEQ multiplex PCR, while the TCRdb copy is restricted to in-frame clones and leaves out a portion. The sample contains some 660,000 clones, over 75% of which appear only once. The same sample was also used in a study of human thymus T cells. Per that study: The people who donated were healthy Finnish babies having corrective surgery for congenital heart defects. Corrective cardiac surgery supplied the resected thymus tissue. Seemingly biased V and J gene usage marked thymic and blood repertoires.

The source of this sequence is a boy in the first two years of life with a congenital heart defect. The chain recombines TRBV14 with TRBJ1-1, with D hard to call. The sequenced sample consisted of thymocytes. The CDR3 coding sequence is TGTGCCAGCAGCAACGCAAATCAGACTGAAGCTTTCTTT. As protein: CASSNANQTEAFF.